The clone carrying this T cell receptor (beta chain) was seen at least ten times. What it binds is unknown. The sample belongs to a study of neurological immune-mediated disorders. Study-level points and caveats: In HTLV-1-associated myelopathy, TCR clonal expansion was greatest, and in multiple sclerosis it was least, below healthy controls. There was no association between the multiple sclerosis repertoire cluster and any clinical or MRI feature. Phylogenetic grouping assigned the repertoires of 18 of 34 multiple sclerosis patients to a single cluster of related CDR3 sequences. This cluster may be a repertoire-level signature.

TCRdb analysed the 5' RACE reads with MiXCR anew, one entry per CDR3 protein. The sample yields around 130,000 distinct CDR3 sequences, 3% to 3.5% seen once. V lost 0 bases, J lost 3 bases, and 8 bases lay in between. There are 14 residues in the CDR3. CDR1 is MNHEY and CDR2 is SVGAGI in the germline V gene. PBMCs stored at -80 C, numbering 2 million, were the origin of the unsorted libraries. This rearrangement joins TRBV6-5 to TRBJ1-1; D is unclear. The sample was PBMCs. This receptor was obtained from a woman in her 30s with multiple sclerosis. The DNA of the CDR3 is TGTGCCAGCAGTTACTCGATGGGGTACACTGAAGCTTTCTTT. It translates to CASSYSMGYTEAFF.